This T cell receptor beta chain was sequenced in a study of cytomegalovirus exposure and HLA in healthy donors (dated by TCRdb to the late 2010s). At the level of the whole study: According to an earlier analysis of 450 to 650 of the donors, 200 million or so T cells yielded over 100 million unique TCR beta sequences and around 300 Gb of sequence data. Roughly 310 gigabases of sequencing data and some 85 million unique TCR sequences were included in an early release covering under 650 HLA-typed donors. The genetic ancestry cluster associated with self-reported Caucasian donors included about 84% of the approximately 410 genotyped donors. The study aimed to test whether signatures of past pathogen exposure could be identified by cataloging public T cell receptors. The T cell repertoires of around 730 subjects were profiled by immunosequencing and related to cytomegalovirus serostatus. Besides the first cohort of hundreds of subjects, a separate validation cohort made up of 120 different subjects was used. To predict cytomegalovirus infection status, the study brought together high-throughput TCR immunosequencing, statistical association of individual TCRs with disease status, and machine learning. To study patterns of TCR occurrence, a later analysis re-analyzed previously published TCR beta repertoires from 500 to 850 donors and added high-resolution HLA genotyping. Rather than using new phenotypic data, the later analysis identified candidate immune exposures from TCR beta sequences and from how often those sequences occurred across donors. To decide whether each TCR beta V gene segment behaved as functional or pseudogenic, an earlier analysis of nearly 600 of the donors relied on high-throughput TCR beta sequencing. Donor age, sex, ethnicity and CMV serostatus were collected together with the repertoire data. Genome-wide SNP genotypes for about 65% of the 666 donors were used in a later genetic analysis, which treated that subset as a discovery cohort. Every repertoire in the discovery cohort had been generated on one and the same sequencing platform. Both class I and class II loci were covered by HLA typing, at four-digit resolution. The number of typed donors differed by locus: roughly 620-640 for A, B, C, DRB1 and DQB1; 500 to 550 for DQA1; around 580 for DPA1; and about 450 for DPB1. Five DR-DQ haplotypes were treated as single units for association and clustering because of strong linkage in the cohort. Among a few hundred genotyped donors of the cohort, an average of about 240,000 unique TCR beta nucleotide sequences were sequenced per donor, roughly a sixth of them non-productive. Results the study describes overall, beyond this receptor: Assigning TCR associations to individual alleles was difficult when HLA alleles, especially DR and DQ, strongly co-occurred. Three of the identified cytomegalovirus-associated TCR beta chains were confirmed in vitro to be specific for cytomegalovirus antigens. A later analysis found that HLA-associated TCR beta chains were more clonally expanded and had lower generation probabilities than equally common non-associated chains. CMV serostatus was the only immune exposure information available for the cohort. According to the authors, the approach could potentially be generalized to other disease states and immunological phenotypes. While some public TCRs were present in many individuals, most TCR sequences turned up only very rarely across donors. Some 15 rarely observed V segments, including chromosome 9 orphons, were excluded from the earlier analysis of a few hundred of the donors because counts were too low. Linkage disequilibrium might explain the correlated functional status among segregating V segments, but an unknown experimental factor could not be excluded. V-gene and J-gene trimming of TCR beta chains was associated with a missense DCLRE1C variant in a later genetic analysis, and the association was replicated in an independent cohort. A further reported finding was that TCR beta sequences accurately predicted the HLA-A and HLA-B alleles for most subjects in the first cohort. In a later analysis, some 17,000 TCR beta sequences were associated with specific HLA alleles at a false discovery rate of 0.05. A later analysis reported that several top co-occurrence clusters appeared linked to parvovirus B19, influenza, CMV and Epstein-Barr virus. The presence/absence analyses assumed that sequencing depth was roughly uniform across donors, and that assumption may not be true. In a later analysis, the rate of TCR association differed among HLA loci, with DRB1 alleles having the most associated TCRs and HLA-C alleles having the fewest. Some IMGT-functional V segments, including TRBV6-2 and TRBV6-3, could not be told apart with the 87-base-pair reads, so those segments were excluded. Broadly in line with IMGT annotations, most TCR beta V segments showed up in productive rearrangements about 87% or about 30% of the time in an earlier analysis of 450 to 750 of the donors. The study gave a list of about 150 TCR beta chains associated with cytomegalovirus. The classifier was reported to diagnose cytomegalovirus status with high specificity and sensitivity in both the original cohort and the validation cohort. According to a later genetic analysis, donors in an Asian-associated ancestry cluster had fewer N-insertions in productive TCRs than the approximately 710-donor mean. Most CMV-associated TCR beta chains appeared to be HLA-restricted in a later analysis, and the HLA associations seemed to be driven largely by CMV exposure. A group of highly shared sequence variants was considered likely to be a technical artifact of the sequencing pipeline. Because some donors lacked HLA typing at each locus, the association tests relied only on the typed subset. The cohort was sequenced for TCR beta chains only, and without alpha or paired-chain data the features that could be detected were limited.

Libraries were prepared through the immunoSEQ multiplex PCR assay. For the multiplex PCR, a mixture combining 60 forward primers for TCR Vbeta segments and 13 reverse primers for TCR Jbeta segments was used. A multiplex PCR assay on genomic DNA amplified the CDR3 region of rearranged TCR beta genes. On the Illumina HiSeq System, the amplified TCR beta libraries were sequenced as 87-base-pair reads. The authors' pipeline ran thus. A later analysis tallied 75 million to 85 million unique TCR beta chains across the 666 repertoires, and some 10 million of those chains were shared by two or more donors. To remove PCR and sequencing errors, raw reads were error-corrected and collapsed into unique sequences using a nearest-neighbor algorithm that merged closely related sequences. CDR3 sequences were aligned to IMGT reference sequences to assign V, D and J gene segments. For a sequence to be retained, at least a six-nucleotide match to both a V gene segment and a J gene segment was required. A rearrangement was called productive if the CDR3 had no stop codons and remained in frame with V and J, and every other rearrangement was called non-productive. CDR3 was defined according to IMGT convention as the region running from the second conserved V-encoded cysteine to the conserved J-encoded phenylalanine. The earlier analysis of about 590 of the donors excluded sequences that lacked an unambiguous match to a single V gene segment. In an earlier analysis of some 590 of the donors, a V segment was called functional when productive rearrangements were above 56.7%, and segregating when the standard deviation between donors exceeded 5%. To diagnose cytomegalovirus status from the catalog of TCR beta chain sequences, a statistical classification framework was built. V and J gene assignment, in a later analysis, came from comparing TCR nucleotide sequences with IMGT/GENE-DB human TR gene sequences. The TCRdist pipeline was used in a later analysis to assign CDR3 sequences and most-parsimonious VDJ recombination scenarios. In a later analysis, each TCR beta chain was defined by its CDR3 amino acid sequence together with its V-gene family, and reads lacking a unique V-gene family were excluded. To address suspected cross-contamination and a sequencing artifact, a later analysis removed a few hundred highly shared, low-generation-probability nucleotide sequences. A later analysis calculated a clonal expansion index for each public chain from normalized within-repertoire ranks of inferred template counts. Generation probabilities in a later analysis came from a VDJ recombination model fitted to out-of-frame rearrangements, and those results were checked against IGoR. In a later analysis, hypergeometric tests were used to score TCR-TCR, TCR-HLA and TCR-CMV co-occurrence, with a repertoire-size bias correction applied to TCR pairs. To estimate false discovery rates, a later analysis permuted the HLA or CMV assignments 20 times. In a later analysis, co-occurring TCRs were grouped with DBSCAN, and TCRdist sequence similarity was added when clustering was performed within HLA-allele-positive subsets. Repertoires with fewer than 30,000 or more than 120,000 public chains were left out of co-occurrence clustering, as were about five repertoires with anomalous nucleotide sharing. TCRdb provides this immuneACCESS table in a form limited to in-frame rearrangements. Some clones are lacking; in checked studies, under half of them reflect an unresolved V gene, and why the rest are absent is not known. V, J and clone size are those of that table, while D and trimming were read from the DNA. The sample table records about 160,000 clones; roughly 72% of these occur just once. The ten biggest clones cover 6% to 7.5% of the sample.

Turning to this clone: Its antigen remains undetermined. It has no much larger one-base neighbor in the sample; base qualities were not kept.

CDR1 and CDR2 are drawn from the germline V gene: MNHEY, SVGAGI. V lost 0 bases and J lost 6 bases, and the count of bases not matched to a germline gene is 4. Measured from the cysteine to the phenylalanine, the CDR3 is 14 residues long. Just the 42-base CDR3 DNA is kept, in frame starting at base 1. The cohort comprised 710 or so healthy bone marrow donors. All cohort members were sampled while nominally healthy, although unrecorded immune exposures were likely present. The donor tested CMV seropositive and was one of the 289 seropositive cohort members. A peripheral blood sample was collected from each donor, and TCR beta sequencing was performed on peripheral blood mononuclear cells. Genomic DNA was extracted from the blood cell samples with the Qiagen DNeasy Blood Extraction Kit.

Sample: PBMCs. The sequence is built from TRBV6-5 and TRBJ1-2, and TRBD1 matches 7 of the central bases. The sequence was collected from a man in his forties in good health and CMV-seropositive. This receptor carries the CDR3 CASSYSTGKNGYTF. At the DNA level, the sequence is TGTGCCAGCAGTTACTCGACAGGGAAGAATGGCTACACCTTC.